This entry features one T cell receptor beta chain sequence. What it binds is not known. The time point: late sampling 161 to 241 days after vaccination in three convalescent patients. Treatment defined: roughly 11-day PBMC culture with coronavirus spike peptide pools or control peptides (ViraFEST assay). ViraFEST stimulated the growth of antigen-specific T cells using peptide pools and subsequently profiled their TCRs by sequencing. This entry is derived from a study of vaccination and CD4 T cells after COVID-19. Study as a whole: Diagnosis preceded the drawing of post-COVID samples by a median approximately 110 days (range 35 to 161).

V lost 2 bases and J lost 7, with 12 bases in between. CDR1 is SGHNT, CDR2 YYREEE, per germline (reference sequence). This CDR3 has 13 residues. CD4+ T cells that had been cultured provided DNA sequenced with the Oncomine TCR Beta short-read assay. The genomic DNA was obtained from cultured CD4+ T cells by extraction with the QIAamp micro DNA kit. MiXCR was run by TCRdb on the PCR reads, yielding one entry per CDR3 protein. The data hold more than 20,000 distinct CDR3 sequences, with about two fifths observed a single time. The TCR comes from a human donor who had recovered from COVID-19. The chain couples TRBV5-4 to TRBJ1-2; D is uncertain. Specimen: CD4+ T cells from blood, cultured in vitro, collected about 7 months after SARS-CoV-2 vaccination. Here the CDR3 reads CASSFGQVVGYTF. Here the CDR3 DNA reads TGTGCCAGCAGCTTCGGGCAGGTTGTTGGCTACACCTTC.